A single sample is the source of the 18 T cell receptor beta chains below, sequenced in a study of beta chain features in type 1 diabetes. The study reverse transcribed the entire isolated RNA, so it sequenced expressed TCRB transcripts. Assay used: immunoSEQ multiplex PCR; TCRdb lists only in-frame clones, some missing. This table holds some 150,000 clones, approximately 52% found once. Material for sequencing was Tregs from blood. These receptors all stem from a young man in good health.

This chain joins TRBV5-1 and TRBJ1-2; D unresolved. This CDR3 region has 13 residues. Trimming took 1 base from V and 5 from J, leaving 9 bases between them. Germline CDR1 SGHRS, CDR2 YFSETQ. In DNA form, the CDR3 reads TGCGCCAGCAGCTTGCAGTCGATTTATGGCTACACCTTC. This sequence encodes CASSLQSIYGYTF.

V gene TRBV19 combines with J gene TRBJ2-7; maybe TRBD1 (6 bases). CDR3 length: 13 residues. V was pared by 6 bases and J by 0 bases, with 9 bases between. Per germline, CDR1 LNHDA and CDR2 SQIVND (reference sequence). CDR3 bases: TGTGCCAGTAGGGGGACACTCTCCTACGAGCAGTACTTC. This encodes CASRGTLSYEQYF. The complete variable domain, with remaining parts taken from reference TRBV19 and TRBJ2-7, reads DGGITQSPKYLFRKEGQNVTLSCEQNLNHDAMYWYRQDPGQGLRLIYYSQIVNDFQKGDIAEGYSVSREKKESFPLTVTSAQKNPTAFYLCASRGTLSYEQYFGPGTRLTVT.

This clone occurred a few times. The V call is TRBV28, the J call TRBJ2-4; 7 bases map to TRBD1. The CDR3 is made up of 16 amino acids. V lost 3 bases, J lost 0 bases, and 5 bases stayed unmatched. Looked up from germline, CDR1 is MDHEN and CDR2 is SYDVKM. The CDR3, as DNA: TGTGCCAGCAGTTTGACAGGGCCCCTAGCCAAAAACATTCAGTACTTC. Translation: CASSLTGPLAKNIQYF. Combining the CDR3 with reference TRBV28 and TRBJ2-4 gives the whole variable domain DVKVTQSSRYLVKRTGEKVFLECVQDMDHENMFWYRQDPGLGLRLIYFSYDVKMKEKGDIPEGYSVSREKKERFSLILESASTNQTSMYLCASSLTGPLAKNIQYFGAGTRLSVL.

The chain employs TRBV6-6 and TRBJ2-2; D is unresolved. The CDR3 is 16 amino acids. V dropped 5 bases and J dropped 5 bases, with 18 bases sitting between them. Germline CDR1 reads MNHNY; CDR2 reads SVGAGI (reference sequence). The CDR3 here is CASSTRPTTMTGELFF. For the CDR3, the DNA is TGTGCCAGCAGTACACGCCCCACAACCATGACCGGGGAGCTGTTTTTT.

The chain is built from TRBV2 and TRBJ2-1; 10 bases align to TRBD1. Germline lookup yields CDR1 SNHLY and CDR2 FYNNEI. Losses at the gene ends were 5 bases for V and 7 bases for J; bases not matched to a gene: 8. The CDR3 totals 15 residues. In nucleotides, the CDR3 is TGTGCCAGCAGTCAGAGGACAGGGGGGTATAATGAGCAGTTCTTC. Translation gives CASSQRTGGYNEQFF.

In nucleotides, the CDR3 is TGTGCCAGCAGACCGATAGCGGGAGCAAGGGGTGAGCAGTTCTTC. It codes for CASRPIAGARGEQFF. The chain is built from TRBV7-2 and TRBJ2-1, with 9 bases that match TRBD2. Germline lookup yields CDR1 SGHTA and CDR2 FQGNSA. This CDR3 has 15 amino acids. J was trimmed by 9 bases and V by 6 bases; bases with no gene match: 12.

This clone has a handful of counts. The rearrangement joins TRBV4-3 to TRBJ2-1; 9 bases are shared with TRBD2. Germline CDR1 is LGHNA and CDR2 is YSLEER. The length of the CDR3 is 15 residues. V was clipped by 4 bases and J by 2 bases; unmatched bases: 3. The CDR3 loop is CASSRLAAPYNEQFF. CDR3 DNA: TGCGCCAGCAGCCGACTAGCGGCCCCCTACAATGAGCAGTTCTTC.

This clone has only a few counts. The CDR3 DNA follows: TGTGCCAGCAGTTTCCGGGGACTAGGAAGCTACACCTTC. Translating it yields CASSFRGLGSYTF. The J gene is TRBJ1-2, the V gene TRBV27, with D tentatively TRBD1 (5 bases). Germline V CDR1 and CDR2: MNHEY, SMNVEV (reference sequence). The CDR3 spans 13 residues. Trimming removed 3 bases from V and 9 bases from J, with 14 bases in between.

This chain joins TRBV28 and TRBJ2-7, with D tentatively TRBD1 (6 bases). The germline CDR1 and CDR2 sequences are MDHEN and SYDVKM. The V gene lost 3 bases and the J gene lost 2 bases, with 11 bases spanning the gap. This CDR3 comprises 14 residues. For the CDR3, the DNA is TGTGCCAGCAGTTTGCCCGGACAGACCTACGAGCAGTACTTC. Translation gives CASSLPGQTYEQYF.

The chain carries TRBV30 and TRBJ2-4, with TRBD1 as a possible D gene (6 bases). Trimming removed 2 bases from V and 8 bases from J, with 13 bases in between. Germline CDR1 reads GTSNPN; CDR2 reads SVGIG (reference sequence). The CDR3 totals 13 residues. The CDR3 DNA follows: TGTGCCTGGAGTCCACAGGGCTGGGACATTCAGTACTTC. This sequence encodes CAWSPQGWDIQYF.

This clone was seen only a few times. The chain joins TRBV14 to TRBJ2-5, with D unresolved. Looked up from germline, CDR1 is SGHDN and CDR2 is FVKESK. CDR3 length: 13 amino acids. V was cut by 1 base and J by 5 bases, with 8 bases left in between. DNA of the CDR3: TGTGCCAGCAGCCAAGGACATAGGGAGACCCAGTACTTC. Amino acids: CASSQGHRETQYF.

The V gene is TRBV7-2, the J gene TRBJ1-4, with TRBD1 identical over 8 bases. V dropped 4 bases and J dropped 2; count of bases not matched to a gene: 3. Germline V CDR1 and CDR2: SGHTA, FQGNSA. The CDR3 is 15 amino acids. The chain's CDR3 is CASSSQGVTNEKLFF. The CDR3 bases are TGTGCCAGCAGCTCACAGGGGGTTACTAATGAAAAACTGTTTTTT.

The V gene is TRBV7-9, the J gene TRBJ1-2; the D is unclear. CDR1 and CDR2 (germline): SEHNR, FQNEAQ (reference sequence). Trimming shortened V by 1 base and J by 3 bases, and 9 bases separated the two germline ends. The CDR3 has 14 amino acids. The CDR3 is CASSLGGWDYGYTF. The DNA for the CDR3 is TGTGCCAGCAGCTTAGGAGGGTGGGACTATGGCTACACCTTC.

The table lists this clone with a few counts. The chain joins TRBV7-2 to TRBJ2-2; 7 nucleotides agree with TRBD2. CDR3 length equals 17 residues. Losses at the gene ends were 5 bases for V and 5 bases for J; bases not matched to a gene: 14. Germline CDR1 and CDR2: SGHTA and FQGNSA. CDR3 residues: CASSKSNSAGRTGELFF. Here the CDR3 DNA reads TGTGCCAGCAGCAAGTCCAACAGTGCCGGGAGGACCGGGGAGCTGTTTTTT.

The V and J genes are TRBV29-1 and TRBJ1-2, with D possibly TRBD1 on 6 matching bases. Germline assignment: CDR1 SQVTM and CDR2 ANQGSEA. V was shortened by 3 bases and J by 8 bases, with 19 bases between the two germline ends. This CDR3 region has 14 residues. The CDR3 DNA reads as TGCAGCGTTGAGACAGGTTTTATGGTTGGGGGCTACACCTTC. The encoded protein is CSVETGFMVGGYTF. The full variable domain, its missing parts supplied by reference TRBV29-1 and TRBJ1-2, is SAVISQKPSRDICQRGTSLTIQCQVDSQVTMMFWYRQQPGQSLTLIATANQGSEATYESGFVIDKFPISRPNLTFSTLTVSNMSPEDSSIYLCSVETGFMVGGYTFGSGTRLTVV.

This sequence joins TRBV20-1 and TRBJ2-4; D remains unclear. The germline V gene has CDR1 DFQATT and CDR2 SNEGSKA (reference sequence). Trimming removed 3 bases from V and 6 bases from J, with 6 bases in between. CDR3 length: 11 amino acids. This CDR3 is CSARRGNIQYF. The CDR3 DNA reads TGCAGTGCTAGGCGAGGAAACATTCAGTACTTC.

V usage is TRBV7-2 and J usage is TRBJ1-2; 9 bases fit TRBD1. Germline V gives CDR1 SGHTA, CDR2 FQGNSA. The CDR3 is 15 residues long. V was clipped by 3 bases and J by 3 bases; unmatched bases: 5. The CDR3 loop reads CASSFQGQGHYGYTF. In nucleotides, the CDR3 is TGTGCCAGCAGCTTTCAGGGACAGGGACACTATGGCTACACCTTC. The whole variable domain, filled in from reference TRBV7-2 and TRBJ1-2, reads GAGVSQSPSNKVTEKGKDVELRCDPISGHTALYWYRQSLGQGLEFLIYFQGNSAPDKSGLPSDRFSAERTGGSVSTLTIQRTQQEDSAVYLCASSFQGQGHYGYTFGSGTRLTVV.

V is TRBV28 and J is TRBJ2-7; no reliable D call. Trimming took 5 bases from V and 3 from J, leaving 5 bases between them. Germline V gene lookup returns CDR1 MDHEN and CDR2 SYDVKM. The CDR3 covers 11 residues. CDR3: CASSTYYEQYF. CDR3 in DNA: TGTGCCAGCAGTACCTACTACGAGCAGTACTTC.